Sequencing of this T cell receptor beta chain was carried out in a study of T cell changes during pregnancy in multiple sclerosis. Per germline, CDR1 SGHKS and CDR2 YYEKEE (reference sequence). Between the trimmed V and J ends, which lost 2 bases and 7 bases, there was a span of 16 bases. The CDR3 loop spans 14 amino acids. The table came from immunoSEQ multiplex PCR; TCRdb's copy has only in-frame clones and leaves some out. The sample lists some 97,000 clones; approximately 94% were seen once. The sequence came from a female donor with multiple sclerosis, enrolled in a pregnancy study. The sequenced sample was peripheral blood, obtained before pregnancy. The V gene is TRBV5-5, the J gene TRBJ2-7, with a weak D call TRBD2 (5 bases). The CDR3 DNA follows: TGTGCCAGCAGCTTCGGGGAATTAATAGGGGAGCAGTACTTC. This encodes CASSFGELIGEQYF.